A selection of T cell receptor beta chains follows, all from one sample in a study of T cells in Graves' hyperthyroidism and ophthalmopathy. Each CDR3 protein is one row after TCRdb ran MiXCR on the multiplex PCR reads. The table lists around 400,000 distinct CDR3 sequences, more than 15% of them singletons. The sample consisted of blood. Receptors originate from a woman aged 18-35 years with Graves' hyperthyroidism that later progressed to Graves' ophthalmopathy. The CDR3 runs from the conserved cysteine through the conserved F or W. Each record gives: D gene, J gene, V gene, clone size, CDR3 protein, CDR3 DNA. D genes are given only for firm matches. Some rows have no size entry. The others give once, few or many, or a class for an expanded clone.

d_gene: NA; j_gene: TRBJ2-1; v_gene: TRBV6-1; abundance: NA; CDR3aa: CASSDDLSPYNEQFF; CDR3nt: TGTGCCAGCAGTGATGACCTGAGCCCCTACAATGAGCAGTTCTTC
d_gene: TRBD1; j_gene: TRBJ1-1; v_gene: TRBV5-1; abundance: NA; CDR3aa: CASPTGGNTEAFF; CDR3nt: TGCGCCAGCCCCACAGGGGGGAACACTGAAGCTTTCTTT
d_gene: NA; j_gene: TRBJ2-1; v_gene: TRBV29-1; abundance: few; CDR3aa: CSGWESTSYNEQFF; CDR3nt: TGCAGCGGATGGGAGTCAACGTCCTACAATGAGCAGTTCTTC
d_gene: TRBD2; j_gene: TRBJ2-7; v_gene: TRBV6-2/TRBV6-3; abundance: few; CDR3aa: CASSYRTSGRFYEQYF; CDR3nt: TGTGCCAGCAGTTACAGGACTAGCGGGAGGTTCTACGAGCAGTACTTC
d_gene: NA; j_gene: TRBJ2-4; v_gene: TRBV7-8; abundance: NA; CDR3aa: CASSSSDLEGIQYF; CDR3nt: TGTGCCAGCAGCTCCTCGGACTTAGAGGGCATTCAGTACTTC
d_gene: NA; j_gene: TRBJ2-7; v_gene: TRBV2; abundance: many; CDR3aa: CASRGSPYEQYF; CDR3nt: TGTGCCAGCAGAGGATCACCCTACGAGCAGTACTTC
d_gene: NA; j_gene: TRBJ2-1; v_gene: TRBV29-1; abundance: few; CDR3aa: CSVDARPSSYNEQFF; CDR3nt: TGCAGCGTTGATGCCAGGCCGAGCTCCTACAATGAGCAGTTCTTC
d_gene: TRBD1; j_gene: TRBJ1-6; v_gene: TRBV7-2; abundance: few; CDR3aa: CASSLGQSYNSPLHF; CDR3nt: TGTGCCAGCAGCTTGGGACAGTCGTATAATTCACCCCTCCACTTT
d_gene: NA; j_gene: TRBJ2-5; v_gene: TRBV29-1; abundance: many; CDR3aa: CSVRSGPVTTQYF; CDR3nt: TGCAGCGTTCGTAGTGGCCCGGTGACGACCCAGTACTTC
d_gene: NA; j_gene: TRBJ2-7; v_gene: TRBV5-1; abundance: many; CDR3aa: CASSLTGREQYF; CDR3nt: TGCGCCAGCAGCTTGACAGGGCGCGAGCAGTACTTC
d_gene: NA; j_gene: TRBJ2-3; v_gene: TRBV24-1; abundance: many; CDR3aa: CATSEGQNTDTQYF; CDR3nt: TGTGCCACCAGTGAGGGGCAAAACACAGATACGCAGTATTTT
d_gene: TRBD1; j_gene: TRBJ2-1; v_gene: TRBV7-9; abundance: many; CDR3aa: CASSSKDRDLADYNEQFF; CDR3nt: TGTGCCAGCAGCTCAAAGGACAGGGACTTAGCGGATTACAATGAGCAGTTCTTC
d_gene: TRBD1; j_gene: TRBJ2-7; v_gene: TRBV5-1; abundance: many; CDR3aa: CASSLVGGEYEQYF; CDR3nt: TGCGCCAGCAGCTTGGTAGGGGGCGAGTACGAGCAGTACTTC
d_gene: NA; j_gene: TRBJ1-2; v_gene: TRBV20-1; abundance: many; CDR3aa: CSADYGYTF; CDR3nt: TGCAGTGCCGATTACGGCTACACCTTC
d_gene: NA; j_gene: TRBJ1-5; v_gene: TRBV15; abundance: many; CDR3aa: CATSRVVTDGAQHF; CDR3nt: TGTGCCACCAGCAGAGTCGTGACGGACGGGGCCCAGCATTTT
d_gene: TRBD2; j_gene: TRBJ2-2; v_gene: TRBV11-3; abundance: NA; CDR3aa: CASSFAGGTTGELFF; CDR3nt: TGTGCCAGCAGCTTCGCGGGAGGCACCACCGGGGAGCTGTTTTTT
d_gene: TRBD1; j_gene: TRBJ2-5; v_gene: TRBV6-5; abundance: many; CDR3aa: CASSYTRTGVQETQYF; CDR3nt: TGTGCCAGCAGTTACACCCGGACAGGGGTCCAAGAGACCCAGTACTTC
d_gene: NA; j_gene: TRBJ1-4; v_gene: TRBV7-3; abundance: NA; CDR3aa: CASSSGAATNEKLFF; CDR3nt: TGTGCCAGCAGCTCTGGGGCGGCAACTAATGAAAAACTGTTTTTT
d_gene: NA; j_gene: TRBJ2-5; v_gene: TRBV20-1; abundance: many; CDR3aa: CSARGATGRSFQETQYF; CDR3nt: TGCAGTGCCCGAGGGGCTACCGGGCGGTCATTCCAAGAGACCCAGTACTTC
d_gene: NA; j_gene: TRBJ1-5; v_gene: TRBV29-1; abundance: many; CDR3aa: CSVGEGGSNQPQHF; CDR3nt: TGCAGCGTTGGGGAGGGTGGCAGCAATCAGCCCCAGCATTTT
d_gene: NA; j_gene: TRBJ2-3; v_gene: TRBV7-3; abundance: many; CDR3aa: CASSREGADTQYF; CDR3nt: TGTGCCAGCAGTAGAGAGGGTGCAGATACGCAGTATTTT
d_gene: NA; j_gene: TRBJ1-2; v_gene: TRBV6-2/TRBV6-3; abundance: many; CDR3aa: CASSLTHPGVYGYTF; CDR3nt: TGTGCCAGCAGTCTGACCCATCCAGGGGTCTATGGCTACACCTTC
d_gene: TRBD1; j_gene: TRBJ1-1; v_gene: TRBV20-1; abundance: many; CDR3aa: CSATKGQGAEAFF; CDR3nt: TGCAGTGCTACCAAGGGACAGGGAGCTGAAGCTTTCTTT
d_gene: TRBD2; j_gene: TRBJ2-1; v_gene: TRBV28; abundance: many; CDR3aa: CASRRSLAGGRYNEQFF; CDR3nt: TGTGCCAGCCGTAGGAGCCTAGCGGGAGGGAGGTACAATGAGCAGTTCTTC
d_gene: TRBD2; j_gene: TRBJ2-3; v_gene: TRBV27; abundance: NA; CDR3aa: CASRRKGGLAGSRYSTDTQYF; CDR3nt: TGTGCCAGCAGACGCAAGGGGGGACTAGCGGGGTCCCGCTATAGCACAGATACGCAGTATTTT
d_gene: TRBD1; j_gene: TRBJ2-1; v_gene: TRBV15; abundance: many; CDR3aa: CATRIDWTGLNEQFF; CDR3nt: TGTGCCACCAGGATCGACTGGACAGGGCTAAATGAGCAGTTCTTC
d_gene: NA; j_gene: TRBJ2-1; v_gene: TRBV12-3/TRBV12-4; abundance: many; CDR3aa: CASSFVRGLYPNEQFF; CDR3nt: TGTGCCAGCAGTTTTGTTCGGGGGTTATACCCAAATGAGCAGTTCTTC
d_gene: NA; j_gene: TRBJ2-1; v_gene: TRBV3-1; abundance: many; CDR3aa: CASSPRGSGLYNEQFF; CDR3nt: TGTGCCAGCAGCCCTCGTGGCAGCGGGTTATACAATGAGCAGTTCTTC
d_gene: TRBD2; j_gene: TRBJ2-1; v_gene: TRBV12-3/TRBV12-4; abundance: many; CDR3aa: CASRTGLAGTYNEQFF; CDR3nt: TGTGCCAGCAGAACGGGACTAGCGGGAACCTACAATGAGCAGTTCTTC
d_gene: NA; j_gene: TRBJ1-6; v_gene: TRBV27; abundance: NA; CDR3aa: CASSFGANSPLHF; CDR3nt: TGTGCCAGCAGTTTTGGAGCTAATTCACCCCTCCACTTT
d_gene: NA; j_gene: TRBJ2-1; v_gene: TRBV3-1; abundance: many; CDR3aa: CASSQAWRYEQFF; CDR3nt: TGTGCCAGCAGCCAAGCCTGGCGATATGAGCAGTTCTTC
d_gene: NA; j_gene: TRBJ2-7; v_gene: TRBV6-2/TRBV6-3; abundance: many; CDR3aa: CASRPLRTDTLSYEQYF; CDR3nt: TGTGCCAGCAGGCCTTTAAGGACAGACACCTTATCCTACGAGCAGTACTTC
d_gene: TRBD1; j_gene: TRBJ1-5; v_gene: TRBV2; abundance: many; CDR3aa: CASSQGSDQPQHF; CDR3nt: TGTGCCAGCTCACAGGGGTCGGATCAGCCCCAGCATTTT
d_gene: NA; j_gene: TRBJ1-1; v_gene: TRBV4-2; abundance: NA; CDR3aa: CASSDWGMVAEAFF; CDR3nt: TGTGCCAGCAGCGACTGGGGTATGGTCGCTGAAGCTTTCTTT
d_gene: NA; j_gene: TRBJ2-7; v_gene: TRBV27; abundance: NA; CDR3aa: CASSTRTGLEEQYF; CDR3nt: TGTGCCAGCAGTACCCGGACGGGGCTGGAGGAGCAGTACTTC
d_gene: TRBD1; j_gene: TRBJ2-1; v_gene: TRBV30; abundance: NA; CDR3aa: CAWSVPGQGANEQFF; CDR3nt: TGTGCCTGGAGTGTACCCGGACAGGGGGCGAATGAGCAGTTCTTC
d_gene: TRBD1; j_gene: TRBJ1-2; v_gene: TRBV7-9; abundance: NA; CDR3aa: CASSVRDSEHYGYTF; CDR3nt: TGTGCCAGCAGCGTTCGGGACAGTGAGCACTATGGCTACACCTTC
d_gene: NA; j_gene: TRBJ2-5; v_gene: TRBV5-1; abundance: NA; CDR3aa: CASSYYLETRYF; CDR3nt: TGCGCCAGCAGTTATTACCTGGAGACCCGGTACTTC
d_gene: NA; j_gene: TRBJ2-1; v_gene: TRBV27; abundance: many; CDR3aa: CASSLRLLNEQFF; CDR3nt: TGTGCCAGCAGTTTACGACTCCTCAATGAGCAGTTCTTC
d_gene: TRBD2; j_gene: TRBJ2-1; v_gene: TRBV20-1; abundance: few; CDR3aa: CSARDPLAGLLNEQFF; CDR3nt: TGCAGTGCTAGAGACCCACTAGCGGGACTCTTGAATGAGCAGTTCTTC
d_gene: NA; j_gene: TRBJ2-7; v_gene: TRBV9; abundance: NA; CDR3aa: CASSVDEGNSYEQYF; CDR3nt: TGTGCCAGCAGCGTAGACGAGGGAAACTCCTACGAGCAGTACTTC
d_gene: TRBD1; j_gene: TRBJ1-5; v_gene: TRBV28; abundance: many; CDR3aa: CASSLFQIQGWNNQPQHF; CDR3nt: TGTGCCAGCAGTTTATTCCAAATACAGGGGTGGAACAATCAGCCCCAGCATTTT
d_gene: TRBD1; j_gene: TRBJ2-5; v_gene: TRBV6-1; abundance: many; CDR3aa: CASRRQGLKTQYF; CDR3nt: TGTGCCAGCAGGCGACAGGGGTTGAAGACCCAGTACTTC
d_gene: NA; j_gene: TRBJ2-7; v_gene: TRBV12-3/TRBV12-4; abundance: many; CDR3aa: CASSPFPGPYEQYF; CDR3nt: TGTGCCAGCAGCCCTTTCCCAGGGCCCTACGAGCAGTACTTC
d_gene: TRBD1; j_gene: TRBJ1-3; v_gene: TRBV6-1; abundance: many; CDR3aa: CASSYRGQGAAGNTIYF; CDR3nt: TGTGCCAGCAGTTACAGGGGGCAGGGGGCGGCTGGAAACACCATATATTTT
d_gene: NA; j_gene: TRBJ1-5; v_gene: TRBV28; abundance: few; CDR3aa: CASSRDPTPRGNQPQHF; CDR3nt: TGTGCCAGCAGCCGAGACCCGACACCGCGGGGCAATCAGCCCCAGCATTTT
d_gene: TRBD2; j_gene: TRBJ2-7; v_gene: TRBV20-1; abundance: NA; CDR3aa: CSATDTGLADLEQYF; CDR3nt: TGCAGTGCTACTGATACGGGACTAGCGGATCTCGAGCAGTACTTC
d_gene: NA; j_gene: TRBJ2-2; v_gene: TRBV5-1; abundance: few; CDR3aa: CASSRIGTNTGELFF; CDR3nt: TGCGCCAGCAGCAGGATAGGGACTAACACCGGGGAGCTGTTTTTT